This is a list of T cell receptor beta chains from one sample in a study of T cells after yellow fever vaccination. TCRdb reanalysed the 5' RACE reads using MiXCR and keeps one entry per CDR3 protein. The table shows 110,000 to 150,000 distinct CDR3 sequences, with 6.6% occurring only once. The sample here was CD4+ T cells sorted from PBMCs, taken 10 days after the yellow fever booster vaccination. The receptors were sampled from a man between 25 and 39 years old who received the YFV17D yellow fever vaccine. Each CDR3 is given with its conserved first and last residue. D genes are given only for firm matches. Rows may omit the clone size; those that give it use once, few, many or a size class.

>TRBJ2-5|TRBV7-6|many|NA
TGTGCCAGCAGCACTCAGGCTGGCCAAGAGACCCAGTACTTC
CASSTQAGQETQYF
>TRBJ2-2|TRBV5-4|few|NA
TGTGCCAGCAGCTTGGACAGGGAATTCACCGGGGAGCTGTTTTTT
CASSLDREFTGELFF
>TRBJ2-5|TRBV6-6|many|TRBD2
TGTGCCAGTTCCGGGGCCCGGGAGGCCCAGTACTTC
CASSGAREAQYF
>TRBJ2-3|TRBV20-1|many|TRBD2
TGCAGTGCTAGGGGACTAATAGAAAGCACAGATACGCAGTATTTT
CSARGLIESTDTQYF
>TRBJ2-5|TRBV28|many|NA
TGTGCCAGCAGTTCGGGACTCCTCCAAGAGACCCAGTACTTC
CASSSGLLQETQYF
>TRBJ2-1|TRBV6-5|many|NA
TGTGCCAGCAGTTACTCGACGGGGAACAATGAGCAGTTCTTC
CASSYSTGNNEQFF
>TRBJ2-1|TRBV5-1|NA|NA
TGCGCCAGCAGCTGGAGGGACAGCCGATCTTATCAGTTCTTC
CASSWRDSRSYQFF
>TRBJ2-7|TRBV3-1|many|TRBD1
TGTGCCAGCAGCCCAATACCGGACAGGGCCTACGAGCAGTACTTC
CASSPIPDRAYEQYF
>TRBJ2-5|TRBV6-6|many|NA
TGTGCCAGCAGCGAGCAGGAAGAGACCCAGTACTTC
CASSEQEETQYF
>TRBJ2-2|TRBV10-2|many|TRBD1
TGCGCCAGCAATTTGGGACAGGCTTACACCGGGGAGCTGTTTTTT
CASNLGQAYTGELFF
>TRBJ2-2|TRBV12-3/TRBV12-4|many|NA
TGTGCCAGCAGTCTCCGGGTGGCCGGCGGGGAGCTGTTTTTT
CASSLRVAGGELFF
>TRBJ1-2|TRBV15|NA|TRBD1
TGTGCCACCAGCAGAGAACAGGGGACGGCATCCGGTCTCTATGGCTACACCTTC
CATSREQGTASGLYGYTF
>TRBJ1-1|TRBV7-9|many|NA
TGTGCCAGCAGAGGAAAAGGACGGAACACTGAAGCTTTCTTT
CASRGKGRNTEAFF
>TRBJ2-3|TRBV29-1|many|NA
TGCAGCGTTGACGGGGGACCAGATACGCAGTATTTT
CSVDGGPDTQYF
>TRBJ2-1|TRBV25-1|few|NA
TGTGCCAGCAGTGAATCCCCTTCCTACAATGAGCAGTTCTTC
CASSESPSYNEQFF
>TRBJ2-7|TRBV5-1|many|TRBD1
TGCGCCAGCTCAGACAGGGGCGGGTACGAGCAGTACTTC
CASSDRGGYEQYF
>TRBJ2-7|TRBV28|many|NA
TGTGCCAGCAACCCCGGAGGGCGAAACGAGCAGTACTTC
CASNPGGRNEQYF
>TRBJ2-1|TRBV20-1|many|TRBD2
TGCAGTGCTAGACTAGCGGGAGCGCACAATGAGCAGTTCTTC
CSARLAGAHNEQFF
>TRBJ2-1|TRBV7-2|many|NA
TGTGCCAGCAGCCCCTTACGCGGGGGCGATGAGCAGTTCTTC
CASSPLRGGDEQFF
>TRBJ2-2|TRBV20-1|many|TRBD1
TGCAGTGCTAGAGTCCCCAGGGGGAACGGGGAGCTGTTTTTT
CSARVPRGNGELFF
>TRBJ2-1|TRBV29-1|few|NA
TGCAGCGTTGCCTCGTCCAGCATTTACAATGAGCAGTTCTTC
CSVASSSIYNEQFF
>TRBJ2-3|TRBV20-1|many|NA
TGCAGTGCTAGAAAGGACCCTAGCACAGATACGCAGTATTTT
CSARKDPSTDTQYF
>TRBJ2-1|TRBV7-2|many|TRBD2
TGTGCCAGCAGCTCGGGAGGATCCTACAATGAGCAGTTCTTC
CASSSGGSYNEQFF
>TRBJ2-5|TRBV5-4|NA|TRBD2
TGTGCCAGCAGCCCAGGGACTAGCGGGCCGGTTGGGACCCAGTACTTC
CASSPGTSGPVGTQYF
>TRBJ2-7|TRBV20-1|NA|TRBD2
TGCTGTGCTAGAGTCCTAGCGGGAGGACCAATCCACGAGCAGTACTTC
CCARVLAGGPIHEQYF
>TRBJ2-5|TRBV29-1|many|NA
TGCAGCGTTGTCCGGCAGTCCCTGTACCAAGAGACCCAGTACTTC
CSVVRQSLYQETQYF
>TRBJ2-3|TRBV3-1|many|NA
TGTGCCAGCAGCCAAGCACCGGGGGCGTCCGGCACAGATACGCAGTATTTT
CASSQAPGASGTDTQYF
>TRBJ1-2|TRBV5-1|many|NA
TGCGCCAGCAGCTTCGAGAGGGGTGGCTACACCTTC
CASSFERGGYTF
>TRBJ2-2|TRBV11-2|many|NA
TGTGCCAGCAGCTCCCCCTACGGCACCGGGGAGCTGTTTTTT
CASSSPYGTGELFF